Following are 31 T cell receptor beta chains from one sample sequenced in a study of technical replicates of blood from a few donors (dated by TCRdb to the late 2010s). Library creation used the immunoSEQ multiplex PCR assay. This is the immuneACCESS table as TCRdb keeps it, with only in-frame sequences that have V and J called. A part of the clones is gone; compared with another copy, unresolved V genes explain less than half, and the rest is unexplained. This sample has 12,000 or so clones in its table, and about 90% of those were observed once. Approximately 9% of the sample goes to the ten largest clones. The sample comprised PBMCs. Receptor source: a human donor in good health.

The chain couples TRBV5-1 to TRBJ2-7; a possible D gene is TRBD1 (5 bases). Looked up from germline, CDR1 is SGHRS and CDR2 is YFSETQ. V lost 1 base and J lost 4, with 15 bases in between. The CDR3 covers 15 residues. The DNA of the CDR3 is TGCGCCAGCAGCTTGTGGCAGGGTCTAGGTTACGAGCAGTACTTC. Its translation: CASSLWQGLGYEQYF.

The DNA for the CDR3 is TGCGCCAGCAGCTTATGGACAGAGGCCCACGAGCAGTACTTC. As protein: CASSLWTEAHEQYF. J is TRBJ2-7 and V is TRBV5-1; D perhaps matches TRBD1 (6 bases). Germline-derived CDR1 and CDR2 are SGHRS and YFSETQ. V shed 2 bases and J shed 5 bases, with 14 bases lying between them. The CDR3 spans 14 residues.

The chain combines TRBV5-5 with TRBJ1-1, with D perhaps matching TRBD1 (6 bases). This CDR3 region has 18 residues. In germline, CDR1 is SGHKS, CDR2 YYEKEE (reference sequence). The V and J ends lost 0 bases and 0 bases respectively, with 18 bases between them. CDR3 DNA: TGTGCCAGCAGCTTGGGAGGGGGGGCCCCTTTGATGAACACTGAAGCTTTCTTT. Translating it yields CASSLGGGAPLMNTEAFF.

This chain links TRBV19 with TRBJ1-2; 7 nucleotides agree with TRBD1. The CDR3 contains 15 residues. V dropped 4 bases and J dropped 1; count of bases not matched to a gene: 6. CDR1 and CDR2 from the germline V gene are LNHDA and SQIVND (reference sequence). The CDR3 spells CASSTSTGFNYGYTF. CDR3 bases: TGTGCCAGTAGTACCTCGACAGGGTTTAACTATGGCTACACCTTC. Drawing the rest from reference TRBV19 and TRBJ1-2, the complete variable domain is DGGITQSPKYLFRKEGQNVTLSCEQNLNHDAMYWYRQDPGQGLRLIYYSQIVNDFQKGDIAEGYSVSREKKESFPLTVTSAQKNPTAFYLCASSTSTGFNYGYTFGSGTRLTVV.

The chain has TRBV11-2 and TRBJ1-1; possibly TRBD1 for D (6 bases). The CDR3 spans 14 residues. The V end was cut by 5 bases, the J end by 4 bases, with 14 bases between. The germline V gene encodes CDR1 SGHAT and CDR2 FQNNGV. The CDR3 spells CASSLREGGTEAFF. CDR3 coding DNA: TGTGCCAGCAGCCTAAGGGAGGGGGGCACTGAAGCTTTCTTT.

This chain links TRBV6-1 with TRBJ2-1; TRBD2 agrees at 11 bases. Unmatched junction bases numbered 10, after V lost 6 bases and J lost 9 bases. This CDR3 comprises 15 residues. Germline V lookup: CDR1 MNHNS, CDR2 SASEGT. CDR3 in DNA: TGTGCCAGCAGAGAATCGACTAGCGGGATGGGTGAGCAGTTCTTC. Encoded protein: CASRESTSGMGEQFF.

This sequence joins TRBV30 and TRBJ2-1; 13 bases line up with TRBD2. CDR3 size: 16 residues. With V trimmed by 2 bases and J by 6 bases, 7 bases remained unmatched. Germline values: CDR1 GTSNPN, CDR2 SVGIG (reference sequence). The CDR3, as DNA: TGTGCCTGGAGTCGCGGACTAGCGGGAGATCTCAATGAGCAGTTCTTC. This sequence encodes CAWSRGLAGDLNEQFF. The full variable domain, in which reference TRBV30 and TRBJ2-1 provide the parts outside the CDR3, is SQTIHQWPATLVQPVGSPLSLECTVEGTSNPNLYWYRQAAGRGLQLLFYSVGIGQISSEVPQNLSASRPQDRQFILSSKKLLLSDSGFYLCAWSRGLAGDLNEQFFGPGTRLTVL.

This chain links TRBV30 with TRBJ1-2, with 7 bases matching TRBD1. From germline, CDR1 is GTSNPN and CDR2 SVGIG (reference sequence). Trimming removed 0 bases from V and 4 bases from J; junction bases left unmatched: 5. The CDR3 consists of 14 residues. CDR3 amino acids: CAWSVGTAFYGYTF. CDR3 bases: TGTGCCTGGAGTGTCGGGACAGCGTTCTATGGCTACACCTTC.

The V and J genes are TRBV5-8 and TRBJ2-7; weak D call: TRBD1 (6 bases). The ends were cut back, 1 base at V and 2 bases at J, with 13 bases in the middle. Germline-derived CDR1 and CDR2 are SGHTS and YDEGEE. This CDR3 is built from 15 residues. The CDR3 coding sequence is TGTGCCAGCAGCTTGACCGGGACATTCGCCTACGAGCAGTACTTC. It is translated as CASSLTGTFAYEQYF.

This chain connects TRBV21-1 to TRBJ2-7; whether TRBD1, the table's D call, matches the DNA was not checked. TRBV21-1 corresponds to a pseudogene. The length of the CDR3 is 19 residues. The CDR3 protein is CASSKAPNGTVNPSYEQYF. As DNA, the CDR3 is TGTGCCAGCAGCAAAGCGCCGAATGGGACAGTAAATCCTTCCTACGAGCAGTACTTC.

The chain uses TRBV19 and TRBJ2-7; D may be TRBD1 (6 bases). The V end lost 3 bases, the J end lost 2 bases, and 11 bases lay between the germline ends. The germline V gene has CDR1 LNHDA and CDR2 SQIVND (reference sequence). This CDR3 spans 14 amino acids. This CDR3 reads CASSIQGSAYEQYF. In DNA form, the CDR3 reads TGTGCCAGTAGTATCCAGGGGTCAGCCTACGAGCAGTACTTC.

V gene TRBV7-2 combines with J gene TRBJ2-2; 7 positions match TRBD1. CDR1 SGHTA and CDR2 FQGNSA come from the germline V gene. The CDR3 contains 17 residues. The junction had 12 bases not matched to a gene; V was cut back by 5 bases and J by 3 bases. CDR3 DNA sequence: TGTGCCAGCAGCCTAGTGCCGACAGGGTTTTACACCGGGGAGCTGTTTTTT. Amino acid sequence: CASSLVPTGFYTGELFF.

This chain links TRBV11-3 with TRBJ2-2; D is possibly TRBD2 (6 bases). Trimming left V 5 bases short and J 6 bases short, with 13 bases between. The CDR3 runs to 14 residues. Germline V lookup: CDR1 SGHNT, CDR2 YENEEA. The CDR3 bases are TGTGCCAGCAGCACGGGACTTGTTCCCGGGGAGCTGTTTTTT. Protein sequence: CASSTGLVPGELFF.

The V and J genes are TRBV28 and TRBJ2-7, with unresolved D. V was cut by 6 bases and J by 3 bases, with 15 bases left in between. The germline V gene has CDR1 MDHEN and CDR2 SYDVKM. This CDR3 is built from 14 residues. Written as DNA, the CDR3 is TGTGCCAGCAGCCTAGACTCTATTCGCTACGAGCAGTACTTC. This translates into CASSLDSIRYEQYF.

The rearrangement uses TRBV5-6 and TRBJ1-4, with D unresolved. Trimming pared 3 bases from V and 3 bases from J, leaving 24 bases between. Per the germline V gene, CDR1 is SGHDT and CDR2 is YYEEEE. The CDR3 contains 19 residues. CDR3 region: CASSSGVVTSPNSNEKLFF. DNA of the CDR3: TGTGCCAGCAGCTCAGGTGTCGTAACCTCTCCTAACTCTAATGAAAAACTGTTTTTT.

A single count supports this clone. J is TRBJ1-2 and V is TRBV18, with a possible D match to TRBD1 (5 bases). The V end was cut by 3 bases, the J end by 6 bases, with 11 bases between. Per the germline V gene, CDR1 is KGHSH and CDR2 is LQKENI. The CDR3 totals 13 residues. The CDR3: CASSPTVRDGYTF. The DNA of the CDR3 is TGTGCCAGCTCACCGACCGTCAGGGATGGCTACACCTTC.

The chain has TRBV18 and TRBJ2-7; D gene uncertain. From germline, CDR1 is KGHSH and CDR2 LQKENI. This CDR3 has 14 amino acids. The V end lost 1 base, the J end lost 1 base, and 8 bases lay between the germline ends. CDR3 sequence: CASSPRQASYEQYF. CDR3 DNA sequence: TGTGCCAGCTCACCACGGCAGGCTTCCTACGAGCAGTACTTC.

The chain uses TRBV5-1 and TRBJ2-1; D call uncertain. The CDR3 has 13 amino acids. Trimming took off 6 bases at V and 6 bases at J, with 13 bases between the two ends. CDR1 SGHRS and CDR2 YFSETQ come from the germline V gene. In DNA, the CDR3 is TGCGCCAGCACCACCTCCGGCGGCAATGAGCAGTTCTTC. Its protein product is CASTTSGGNEQFF.

This clone was detected a few times. This chain joins TRBV27 and TRBJ2-1; 13 bases are a match to TRBD2. The CDR3 has 19 residues. J was trimmed by 8 bases and V by 1 base; bases with no gene match: 14. Germline V CDR1 and CDR2: MNHEY, SMNVEV (reference sequence). CDR3 in amino acids: CASSLFGLAGEWGRDEQFF. CDR3 in DNA: TGTGCCAGCAGTTTATTCGGACTAGCGGGAGAGTGGGGAAGGGATGAGCAGTTCTTC.

The rearrangement uses TRBV27 and TRBJ1-1; D is uncertain. CDR3 length equals 15 residues. The germline V gene encodes CDR1 MNHEY and CDR2 SMNVEV (reference sequence). Trimming pared 3 bases from V and 0 bases from J, leaving 11 bases between. The CDR3 here is CASSLRRSLNTEAFF. The CDR3 nucleotides are TGTGCCAGCAGTTTGCGGCGGAGCCTGAACACTGAAGCTTTCTTT.

J is TRBJ2-5 and V is TRBV5-6, with 7 bases that match TRBD1. The germline V gene has CDR1 SGHDT and CDR2 YYEEEE. The V segment lost 3 bases and the J segment 5 bases; nucleotides outside the gene matches: 7. CDR3 length equals 14 residues. In DNA form, the CDR3 reads TGTGCCAGCAGCTCGACAGGACAGGTGGAGACCCAGTACTTC. Amino acid sequence: CASSSTGQVETQYF.

This clone was observed once. This sequence joins TRBV18 and TRBJ1-1; 8 nucleotides match TRBD1. The V gene end was trimmed by 4 bases and the J gene end by 4 bases; junction bases not matched to a gene: 5. Germline-derived CDR1 and CDR2 are KGHSH and LQKENI. CDR3 length: 14 residues. The DNA of the CDR3 is TGTGCCAGCTCACAAGGACAGGGCCGCACTGAAGCTTTCTTT. Its translation: CASSQGQGRTEAFF.

The V gene is TRBV6-1, the J gene TRBJ2-7; 9 bases are shared with TRBD2. V lost 0 bases to trimming and J lost 6 bases; unmatched junction nucleotides: 3. Germline values: CDR1 MNHNS, CDR2 SASEGT. The CDR3 totals 14 residues. CDR3 loop: CASSEASGSSEQYF. The CDR3 bases are TGTGCCAGCAGTGAAGCTAGCGGGAGTTCCGAGCAGTACTTC.

CDR3 nucleotide sequence: TGTGCCAGCAGACTCCGGACTAGCGGGAGTGGCAATGAGCAGTTCTTC. This translates into CASRLRTSGSGNEQFF. The rearrangement uses TRBV11-2 and TRBJ2-1; 13 nucleotides align to TRBD2. CDR1 is SGHAT, CDR2 FQNNGV, per germline. V trimming: 6 bases; J trimming: 6 bases; junction bases outside the gene matches: 8. The CDR3 length is 16 residues.

The rearrangement uses TRBV15 and TRBJ1-4; TRBD1 might be the D (6 bases). V lost 0 bases and J lost 4, with 6 bases in between. CDR3 size: 14 residues. Germline CDR1 and CDR2: LNHNV and YYDKDF (reference sequence). The CDR3 nucleotides are TGTGCCACCAGCAGAGACAGGGGTAATGAAAAACTGTTTTTT. Its translation: CATSRDRGNEKLFF.

V is TRBV5-1 and J is TRBJ1-2; TRBD1 matches 7 bases. This CDR3 has 15 residues. Germline CDR1 reads SGHRS; CDR2 reads YFSETQ. V shed 0 bases and J 8 bases; nucleotides not matched to a gene: 10. For the CDR3, the DNA is TGCGCCAGCAGCTTGGTAGACGCAGGGGGAAAAGGCTACACCTTC. Its translation is CASSLVDAGGKGYTF. The variable domain in full, completed from reference TRBV5-1 and TRBJ1-2, reads KAGVTQTPRYLIKTRGQQVTLSCSPISGHRSVSWYQQTPGQGLQFLFEYFSETQRNKGNFPGRFSGRQFSNSRSEMNVSTLELGDSALYLCASSLVDAGGKGYTFGSGTRLTVV.

This clone was seen only a few times. The chain couples TRBV19 to TRBJ1-4, with 7 bases identical to TRBD1. The CDR3 contains 14 residues. From germline, CDR1 is LNHDA and CDR2 SQIVND (reference sequence). The DNA for the CDR3 is TGTGTCACGTCCCGGGACAGTGCGGGCGAAAAACTGTTTTTT. This encodes CVTSRDSAGEKLFF.

The chain recombines TRBV6-4 with TRBJ2-1, with 12 nucleotides matching TRBD2. J was trimmed by 6 bases and V by 8 bases; bases with no gene match: 11. Germline V CDR1 and CDR2: MRHNA, SNTAGT. CDR3 length: 16 amino acids. The CDR3 sequence is CASRRLAGEGGNEQFF. In DNA, the CDR3 is TGTGCCAGCCGAAGACTAGCGGGAGAGGGGGGCAATGAGCAGTTCTTC.

CDR3 sequence (DNA): TGTGCCAGCAGCTACACTAGCGGGAGGACCTACAATGAGCAGTTCTTC. It translates to CASSYTSGRTYNEQFF. The V and J genes are TRBV5-8 and TRBJ2-1, with TRBD2 identical over 12 bases. The CDR3 sequence is 16 residues long. CDR1 is SGHTS, CDR2 YDEGEE, per germline. The V and J ends lost 3 bases and 2 bases, in that order; junction bases with no gene match: 3.

The J gene is TRBJ2-7, the V gene TRBV6-1, with 7 positions matching TRBD1. J lost 2 bases, V lost 2 bases, and 6 bases had no gene match. There are 15 residues in the CDR3. Germline assignment: CDR1 MNHNS and CDR2 SASEGT. The CDR3 DNA reads as TGTGCCAGCAGTGAAAGTGTGACAGGGCCCTACGAGCAGTACTTC. It translates to CASSESVTGPYEQYF.

The V and J genes are TRBV9 and TRBJ2-1; D remains ambiguous. The CDR3 spans 16 residues. V was trimmed by 4 bases and J by 6 bases, leaving 20 bases between them. Per germline, CDR1 SGDLS and CDR2 YYNGEE. The CDR3 loop reads CASSSIRQARPNEQFF. CDR3 in DNA: TGTGCCAGCAGCTCGATCCGTCAGGCACGACCCAATGAGCAGTTCTTC.